This record looks at one T cell receptor beta chain sequence and its context. Its specificity is not known. The data derive from a study of identical twins. General observations from the study: Twins' excess sharing was less marked for out-of-frame beta sequences. Within monozygotic twins, out-of-frame TCR alpha sharing was underestimated by the models.

One entry per CDR3 protein, called by TCRdb with MiXCR from the 5' RACE reads. The table records hundreds of thousands of distinct CDR3 sequences, over 9% of them present only once. Another study also made use of these data, one on yellow fever vaccine responses in identical twins. That paper adds: Twin vaccine T cell responses reportedly seemed partly convergent, partly personalized.

The sequencing sample was made of PBMCs. This sequence originates from a woman under 30 in good health.

The DNA of the CDR3 is TGTGCCAGCAGCGTAGTGGCAGATACAAAGTACAATGAGCAGTTCTTC. Translated, it gives CASSVVADTKYNEQFF. The chain couples TRBV9 to TRBJ2-1, with no clear D. Germline loops: CDR1 SGDLS, CDR2 YYNGEE. The V end lost 0 bases, the J end lost 4 bases, and 14 bases lay between the germline ends. This CDR3 has 16 amino acids.